The clone carrying this TCR beta chain occurred a few times. V lost 0 bases and J 3 bases, leaving 10 bases between the germline ends. Per the germline V gene, CDR1 is SGHRS and CDR2 is YFSETQ. The CDR3 spans 15 residues. TCRdb recomputed calls from the RT-PCR reads with MiXCR, one row per CDR3 protein. The repertoire has about 680,000 distinct CDR3 sequences, 13% to 15% of them found once; the top ten carry 3.6%. The specimen was memory CD4+ T cells from blood. The genes are TRBV5-1 and TRBJ2-1; a possible D gene is TRBD2 (5 bases). This TCR was recovered from a female donor in good health, serving as a healthy control. This CDR3 is CASSLGGHSYNEQFF. The CDR3 DNA sequence: TGCGCCAGCAGCTTGGGAGGGCACAGCTACAATGAGCAGTTCTTC.